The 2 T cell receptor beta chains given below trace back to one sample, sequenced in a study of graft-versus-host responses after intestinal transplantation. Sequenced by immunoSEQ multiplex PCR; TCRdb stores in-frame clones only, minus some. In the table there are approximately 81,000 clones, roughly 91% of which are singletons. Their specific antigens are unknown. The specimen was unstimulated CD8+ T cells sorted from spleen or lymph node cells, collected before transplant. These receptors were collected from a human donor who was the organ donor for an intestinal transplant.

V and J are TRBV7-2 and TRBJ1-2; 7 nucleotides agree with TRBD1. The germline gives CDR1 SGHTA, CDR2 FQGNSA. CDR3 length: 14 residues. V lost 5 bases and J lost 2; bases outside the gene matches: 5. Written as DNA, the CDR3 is TGTGCCAGCAGCCCCAACAGGGGCAACTATGGCTACACCTTC. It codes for CASSPNRGNYGYTF.

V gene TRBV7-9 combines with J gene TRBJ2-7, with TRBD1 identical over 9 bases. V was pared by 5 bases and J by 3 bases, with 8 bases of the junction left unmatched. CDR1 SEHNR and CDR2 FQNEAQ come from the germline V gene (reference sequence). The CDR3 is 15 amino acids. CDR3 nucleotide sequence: TGTGCCAGCAGCCAAGAGGACAGGGGCAACTACGAGCAGTACTTC. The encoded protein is CASSQEDRGNYEQYF.